The 5 T cell receptor beta chains given below trace back to one sample, sequenced in a study of T cell changes during pregnancy in multiple sclerosis (dated by TCRdb to about 2019). The library was made by the immunoSEQ multiplex PCR assay. This immuneACCESS table, as held by TCRdb, lists in-frame sequences with V and J called but not all clones. Of the missing ones, under half trace to an unresolved V gene in checked studies; the others have no known cause. The sample records about 70,000 clones, nearly 95% of which are singletons. Under 0.35% of the sample goes to the ten largest clones. The sample consisted of CD4+ T cells from peripheral blood mononuclear cells, taken after pregnancy. All receptors come from a female donor with multiple sclerosis, enrolled in a pregnancy study.

The V gene is TRBV6-1, the J gene TRBJ1-4; the D gene is possibly TRBD1 (6 bases). Germline CDR1 MNHNS, CDR2 SASEGT. The CDR3 runs 13 residues. V lost 6 bases and J lost 7, with 12 bases in between. DNA of the CDR3: TGTGCCAGCAGATCTTGGACAGTTGAAAAACTGTTTTTT. Translated: CASRSWTVEKLFF.

The sample holds a few counts of this clone. The chain recombines TRBV27 with TRBJ2-1, with 7 bases lining up with TRBD2. Germline V lookup: CDR1 MNHEY, CDR2 SMNVEV (reference sequence). V shed 1 base, J shed 10 bases, and the junction held 25 bases outside the gene matches. The CDR3 extends over 20 amino acids. CDR3 amino acids: CASSLLYGVSGGKGIGEQFF. The CDR3 nucleotides read TGTGCCAGCAGTTTATTGTACGGGGTCTCGGGGGGAAAGGGGATCGGAGAGCAGTTCTTC.

The J gene is TRBJ2-5, the V gene TRBV28, with 7 bases aligning to TRBD2. From germline, CDR1 is MDHEN and CDR2 SYDVKM. The V segment lost 3 bases and the J segment 7 bases; nucleotides outside the gene matches: 17. This CDR3 has 17 amino acids. Written as DNA, the CDR3 is TGTGCCAGCAGTTTTATGGCTAGAACGGGGGGAGTGAGGACCCAGTACTTC. As protein: CASSFMARTGGVRTQYF.

The rearrangement joins TRBV7-9 to TRBJ2-5, with TRBD1 as a possible D gene (5 bases). The CDR3 sequence is 14 residues long. V was pared by 5 bases and J by 2 bases, with 12 bases between. Germline V gene data show CDR1 as SEHNR and CDR2 as FQNEAQ (reference sequence). CDR3 sequence (DNA): TGTGCCAGCAGCCTCGAGCCAGGGCAAGAGACCCAGTACTTC. Translated: CASSLEPGQETQYF.

The chain combines TRBV19 with TRBJ2-3; TRBD2 aligns across 7 bases. The CDR3 covers 14 residues. J gave up 1 base and V 5 bases, and 3 bases lay outside the gene matches. CDR1 and CDR2 (germline): LNHDA, SQIVND (reference sequence). This CDR3 reads CASSWLAGTDTQYF. DNA of the CDR3: TGTGCCAGTAGTTGGCTAGCGGGCACAGATACGCAGTATTTT. The full variable domain, rest sourced from reference TRBV19 and TRBJ2-3, is DGGITQSPKYLFRKEGQNVTLSCEQNLNHDAMYWYRQDPGQGLRLIYYSQIVNDFQKGDIAEGYSVSREKKESFPLTVTSAQKNPTAFYLCASSWLAGTDTQYFGPGTRLTVL.